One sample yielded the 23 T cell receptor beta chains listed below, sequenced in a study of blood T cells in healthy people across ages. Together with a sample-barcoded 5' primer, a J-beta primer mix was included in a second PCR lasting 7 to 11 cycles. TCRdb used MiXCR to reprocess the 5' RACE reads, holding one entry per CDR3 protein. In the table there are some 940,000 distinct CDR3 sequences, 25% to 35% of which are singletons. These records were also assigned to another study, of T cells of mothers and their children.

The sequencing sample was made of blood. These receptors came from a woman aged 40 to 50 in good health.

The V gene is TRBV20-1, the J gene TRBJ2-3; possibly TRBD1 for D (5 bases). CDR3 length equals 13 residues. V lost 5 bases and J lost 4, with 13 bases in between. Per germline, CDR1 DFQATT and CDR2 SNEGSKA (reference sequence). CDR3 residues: CSASQGFADTQYF. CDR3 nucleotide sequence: TGCAGTGCTTCGCAGGGATTCGCAGATACGCAGTATTTT.

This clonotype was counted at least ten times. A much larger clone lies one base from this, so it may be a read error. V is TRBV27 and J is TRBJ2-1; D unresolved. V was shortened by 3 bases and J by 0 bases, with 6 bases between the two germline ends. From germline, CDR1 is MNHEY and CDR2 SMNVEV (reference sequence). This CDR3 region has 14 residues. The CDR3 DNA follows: TGTGCCAGCAGTTTTGGGGACTCCTACAATGAGCAGTTCTTC. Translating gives CASSFGDSYNEQFF.

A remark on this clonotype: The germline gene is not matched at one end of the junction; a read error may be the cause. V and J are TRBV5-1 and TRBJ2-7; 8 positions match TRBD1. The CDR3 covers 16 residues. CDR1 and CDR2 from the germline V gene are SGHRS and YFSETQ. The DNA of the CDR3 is TGCGCCAGCACCTTGGGACCAGGGGGCGCAACCTACGAGCAGTACTTC. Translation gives CASTLGPGGATYEQYF. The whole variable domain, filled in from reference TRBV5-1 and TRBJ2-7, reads KAGVTQTPRYLIKTRGQQVTLSCSPISGHRSVSWYQQTPGQGLQFLFEYFSETQRNKGNFPGRFSGRQFSNSRSEMNVSTLELGDSALYLCASTLGPGGATYEQYFGPGTRLTVT.

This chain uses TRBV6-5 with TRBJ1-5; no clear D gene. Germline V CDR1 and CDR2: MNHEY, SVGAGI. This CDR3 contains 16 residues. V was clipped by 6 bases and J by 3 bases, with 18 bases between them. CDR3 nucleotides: TGTGCCAGCAGCCCTGATGTCCGCTTGTACAATCAGCCCCAGCATTTT. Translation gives CASSPDVRLYNQPQHF.

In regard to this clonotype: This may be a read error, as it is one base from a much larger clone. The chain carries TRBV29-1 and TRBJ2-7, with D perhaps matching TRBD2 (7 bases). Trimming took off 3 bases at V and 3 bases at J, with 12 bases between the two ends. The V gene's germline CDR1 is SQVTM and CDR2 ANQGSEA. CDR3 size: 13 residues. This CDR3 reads CSVEGGQVYEQYF. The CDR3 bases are TGCAGCGTTGAGGGGGGGCAGGTCTACGAGCAGTACTTC.

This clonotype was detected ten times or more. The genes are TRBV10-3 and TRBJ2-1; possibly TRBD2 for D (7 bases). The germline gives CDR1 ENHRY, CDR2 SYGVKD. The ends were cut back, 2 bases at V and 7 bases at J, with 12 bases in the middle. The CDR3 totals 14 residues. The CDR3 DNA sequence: TGTGCCATCAGTGAGGGGGGGGCCGGGAATGAGCAGTTCTTC. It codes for CAISEGGAGNEQFF.

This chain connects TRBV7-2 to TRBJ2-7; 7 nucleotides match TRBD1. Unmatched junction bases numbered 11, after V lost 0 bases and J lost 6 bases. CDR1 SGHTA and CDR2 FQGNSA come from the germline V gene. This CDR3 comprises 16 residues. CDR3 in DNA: TGTGCCAGCAGCTTAGCGGACGGACTTAGGGGGCTCGAGCAGTACTTC. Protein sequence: CASSLADGLRGLEQYF.

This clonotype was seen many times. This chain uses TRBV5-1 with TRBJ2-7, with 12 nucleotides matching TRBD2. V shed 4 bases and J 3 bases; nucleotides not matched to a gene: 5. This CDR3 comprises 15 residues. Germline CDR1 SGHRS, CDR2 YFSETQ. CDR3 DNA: TGCGCCAGCAGCACCGGACTAGCGGGGAACTACGAGCAGTACTTC. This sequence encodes CASSTGLAGNYEQYF.

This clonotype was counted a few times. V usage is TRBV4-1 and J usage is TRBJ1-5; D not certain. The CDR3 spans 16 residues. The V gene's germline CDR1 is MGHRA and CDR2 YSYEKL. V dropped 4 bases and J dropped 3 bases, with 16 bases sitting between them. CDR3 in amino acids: CASSLKLGGYNQPQHF. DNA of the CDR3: TGCGCCAGCAGCCTCAAACTGGGAGGGTACAATCAGCCCCAGCATTTT.

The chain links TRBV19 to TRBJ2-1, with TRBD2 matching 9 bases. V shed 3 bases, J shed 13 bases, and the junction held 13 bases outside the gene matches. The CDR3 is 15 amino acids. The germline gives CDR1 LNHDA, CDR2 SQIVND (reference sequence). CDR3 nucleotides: TGTGCCAGTAGTATTTATCGCGGGGGGGCGGGGGCACAGTTCTTC. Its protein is CASSIYRGGAGAQFF.

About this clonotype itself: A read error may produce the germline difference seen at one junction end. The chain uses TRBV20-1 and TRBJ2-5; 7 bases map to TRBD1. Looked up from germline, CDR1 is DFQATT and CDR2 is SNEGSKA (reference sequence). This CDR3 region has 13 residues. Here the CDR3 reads CSARGTGGETHYF. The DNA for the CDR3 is TGCAGTGCTAGAGGGACAGGTGGAGAGACCCACTACTTC.

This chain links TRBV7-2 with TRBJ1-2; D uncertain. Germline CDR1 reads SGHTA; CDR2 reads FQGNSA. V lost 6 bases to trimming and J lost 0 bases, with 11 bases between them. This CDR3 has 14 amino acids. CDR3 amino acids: CTSSPPGPNYGYTF. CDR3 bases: TGTACCAGCAGTCCCCCGGGCCCTAACTATGGCTACACCTTC.

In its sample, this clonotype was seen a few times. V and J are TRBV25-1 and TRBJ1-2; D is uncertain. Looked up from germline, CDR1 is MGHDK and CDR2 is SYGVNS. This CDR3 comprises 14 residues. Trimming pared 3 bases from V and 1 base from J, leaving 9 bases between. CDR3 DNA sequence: TGTGCCAGCAGTGATTTCCCCAATAACTATGGCTACACCTTC. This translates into CASSDFPNNYGYTF.

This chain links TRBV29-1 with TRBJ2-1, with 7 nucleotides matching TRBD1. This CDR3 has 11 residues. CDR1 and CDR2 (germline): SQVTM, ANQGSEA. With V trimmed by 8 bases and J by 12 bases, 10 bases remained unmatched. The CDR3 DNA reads TGCAGCACACGGGACAGCCCTGGGCAGTTCTTC. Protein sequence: CSTRDSPGQFF.

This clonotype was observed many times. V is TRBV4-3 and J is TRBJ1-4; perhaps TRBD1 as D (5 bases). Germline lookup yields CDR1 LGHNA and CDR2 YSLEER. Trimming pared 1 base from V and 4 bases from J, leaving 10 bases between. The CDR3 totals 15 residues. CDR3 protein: CASSQAGTGNEKLFF. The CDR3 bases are TGCGCCAGCAGCCAAGCCGGGACGGGTAATGAAAAACTGTTTTTT.

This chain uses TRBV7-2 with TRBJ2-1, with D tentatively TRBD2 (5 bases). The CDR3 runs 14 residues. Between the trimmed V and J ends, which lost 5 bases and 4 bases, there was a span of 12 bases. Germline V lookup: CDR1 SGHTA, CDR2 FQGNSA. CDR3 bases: TGTGCCAGCAGCCCCAGACTAAATTACAATGAGCAGTTCTTC. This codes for CASSPRLNYNEQFF.

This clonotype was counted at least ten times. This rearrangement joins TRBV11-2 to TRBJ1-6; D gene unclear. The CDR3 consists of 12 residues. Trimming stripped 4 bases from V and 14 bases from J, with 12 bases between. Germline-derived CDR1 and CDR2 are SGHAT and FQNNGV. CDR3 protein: CASSSDDPALHF. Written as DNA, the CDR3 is TGTGCCAGCAGCTCCGACGACCCTGCCCTCCACTTT.

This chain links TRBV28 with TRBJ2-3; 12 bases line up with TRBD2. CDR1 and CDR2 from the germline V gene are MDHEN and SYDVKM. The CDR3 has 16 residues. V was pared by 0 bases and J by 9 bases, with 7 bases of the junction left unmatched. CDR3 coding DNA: TGTGCCAGCAGTTTATGGACTAGCGGGGGTCAAGGAACGCAGTATTTT. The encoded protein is CASSLWTSGGQGTQYF.

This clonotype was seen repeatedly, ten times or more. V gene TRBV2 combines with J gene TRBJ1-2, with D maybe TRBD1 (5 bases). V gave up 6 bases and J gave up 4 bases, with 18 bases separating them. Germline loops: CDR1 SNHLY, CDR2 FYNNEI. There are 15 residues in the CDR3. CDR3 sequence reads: CASSGTRSISYGYTF. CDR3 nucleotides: TGTGCCAGCAGCGGGACGCGGTCGATCAGCTATGGCTACACCTTC.

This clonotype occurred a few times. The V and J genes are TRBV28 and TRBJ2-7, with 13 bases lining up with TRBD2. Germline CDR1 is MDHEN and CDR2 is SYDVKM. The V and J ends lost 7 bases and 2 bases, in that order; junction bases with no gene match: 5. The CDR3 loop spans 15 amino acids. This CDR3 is CASTGLAGEPYEQYF. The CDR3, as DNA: TGTGCCAGCACCGGACTAGCGGGGGAACCCTACGAGCAGTACTTC.

The chain's CDR3 is CSGQGIKSYEQYF. Written as DNA, the CDR3 is TGCAGTGGACAGGGGATAAAGTCCTACGAGCAGTACTTC. This rearrangement joins TRBV20-1 to TRBJ2-7, with 8 bases that match TRBD1. Germline V gene sequence: CDR1 DFQATT, CDR2 SNEGSKA (reference sequence). The CDR3 is made up of 13 amino acids. V shed 7 bases and J 1 base; nucleotides not matched to a gene: 6.

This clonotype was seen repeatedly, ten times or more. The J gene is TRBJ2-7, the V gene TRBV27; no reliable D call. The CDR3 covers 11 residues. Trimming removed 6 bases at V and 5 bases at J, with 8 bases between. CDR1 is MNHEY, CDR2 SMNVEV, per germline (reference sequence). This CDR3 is CASRTWDEQYF. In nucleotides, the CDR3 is TGTGCCAGCAGAACATGGGACGAGCAGTACTTC.

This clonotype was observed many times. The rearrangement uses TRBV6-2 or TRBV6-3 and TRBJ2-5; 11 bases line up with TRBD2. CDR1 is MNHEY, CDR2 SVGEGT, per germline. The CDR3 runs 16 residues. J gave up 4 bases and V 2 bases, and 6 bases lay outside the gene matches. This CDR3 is CASSYGIAGGPETQYF. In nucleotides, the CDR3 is TGTGCCAGCAGTTACGGGATAGCGGGGGGGCCAGAGACCCAGTACTTC.